A single sample gave rise to the 24 T cell receptor beta chains below, sequenced in a study of blood T cell repertoires in COVID-19. Clones were read by immunoSEQ multiplex PCR, and TCRdb kept only the in-frame ones, dropping some. Of 150,000 to 170,000 clones in the sample, about 86% were seen once. The sample consisted of PBMCs or T cells enriched from blood (not recorded which). These receptors were collected from a man in his fifties or sixties who had recovered from COVID-19.

The chain carries TRBV27 and TRBJ2-7, with D perhaps TRBD2 (5 bases). CDR1 MNHEY and CDR2 SMNVEV come from the germline V gene (reference sequence). CDR3 length: 13 amino acids. The V gene lost 6 bases and the J gene lost 0 bases, with 9 bases spanning the gap. Here the CDR3 reads CASRSGDSYEQYF. CDR3 sequence (DNA): TGTGCCAGCAGGTCCGGGGACTCCTACGAGCAGTACTTC.

The CDR3 here is CAISQGQGNEQFF. CDR3 DNA sequence: TGTGCCATCAGTCAAGGACAAGGGAATGAGCAGTTCTTC. V usage is TRBV10-3 and J usage is TRBJ2-1, with D possibly TRBD1 on 5 matching bases. Per the germline V gene, CDR1 is ENHRY and CDR2 is SYGVKD. The CDR3 totals 13 residues. Trimming left V 5 bases short and J 7 bases short, with 12 bases between.

V gene TRBV6-5 combines with J gene TRBJ2-7, with 7 bases fitting TRBD1. This CDR3 contains 14 residues. CDR1 is MNHEY, CDR2 SVGAGI, per germline. V gave up 5 bases and J gave up 7 bases; unmatched junction bases: 11. CDR3 sequence (DNA): TGTGCCAGCAGTAAGGACAGGTGGTTGAGGGAGCAGTACTTC. Its translation: CASSKDRWLREQYF.

The genes are TRBV6-2 or TRBV6-3 and TRBJ1-1, with D possibly being TRBD1 (6 bases). V was shortened by 5 bases and J by 1 base, with 14 bases between the two germline ends. Germline loops: CDR1 MNHEY, CDR2 SVGEGT. The CDR3 contains 15 residues. The CDR3 is CASSMHRDSNTEAFF. CDR3 nucleotides: TGTGCCAGCAGTATGCACAGGGATTCGAACACTGAAGCTTTCTTT.

V usage is TRBV5-1 and J usage is TRBJ2-3; tentative D call: TRBD2 (6 bases). V lost 4 bases to trimming and J lost 6 bases, with 12 bases between them. CDR1 and CDR2 from the germline V gene are SGHRS and YFSETQ. The CDR3 consists of 13 residues. The CDR3 DNA reads TGCGCCAGCAGCACCCTGGCGGGGGATACGCAGTATTTT. It codes for CASSTLAGDTQYF.

The gene calls are TRBV5-1 and TRBJ1-3; D gene uncertain. The germline V gene encodes CDR1 SGHRS and CDR2 YFSETQ. The CDR3 has 13 residues. V lost 3 bases and J lost 1, with 5 bases in between. In DNA, the CDR3 is TGCGCCAGCAGCTCGCAGTCTGGAAACACCATATATTTT. Translated: CASSSQSGNTIYF.

This clone has just one count. The chain employs TRBV19 and TRBJ2-7; 10 bases fit TRBD1. Germline-derived CDR1 and CDR2 are LNHDA and SQIVND (reference sequence). This CDR3 is built from 15 residues. V trimming: 3 bases; J trimming: 2 bases; junction bases outside the gene matches: 4. The CDR3 nucleotides read TGTGCCAGTAGTATCGCCGGGACAGGGGCCTACGAGCAGTACTTC. It is translated as CASSIAGTGAYEQYF.

The rearrangement links TRBV15 to TRBJ2-3; possible D gene TRBD2, 6 bases. The V end lost 6 bases, the J end lost 2 bases, and 12 bases lay between the germline ends. The CDR3 is 14 amino acids. CDR1 is LNHNV, CDR2 YYDKDF, per germline (reference sequence). The CDR3 here is CATRGGAYTDTQYF. CDR3 nucleotides: TGTGCCACCAGGGGGGGAGCGTACACAGATACGCAGTATTTT.

This clone was seen more than once but under ten times. V gene TRBV5-8 combines with J gene TRBJ2-2; D is unresolved. Trimming left V 4 bases short and J 3 bases short, with 13 bases between. The CDR3 consists of 15 residues. The V gene's germline CDR1 is SGHTS and CDR2 YDEGEE. The CDR3 loop reads CASSVPTAYTGELFF. For the CDR3, the DNA is TGTGCCAGCAGCGTGCCTACAGCTTACACCGGGGAGCTGTTTTTT.

The chain combines TRBV6-5 with TRBJ1-2; 7 nucleotides match TRBD1. Germline lookup yields CDR1 MNHEY and CDR2 SVGAGI. The CDR3 runs to 13 residues. V was clipped by 10 bases and J by 4 bases; unmatched bases: 9. CDR3 in amino acids: CATSNWDSYGYTF. CDR3 nucleotides: TGTGCCACGTCAAACTGGGACAGCTATGGCTACACCTTC.

The chain combines TRBV2 with TRBJ2-1; a possible D gene is TRBD2 (6 bases). Trimming cost V 5 bases and J 10 bases, with 15 bases left between them. Germline V gene lookup returns CDR1 SNHLY and CDR2 FYNNEI. This CDR3 region has 13 residues. The CDR3 protein is CASSPSKAGEQFF. Written as DNA, the CDR3 is TGTGCCAGCAGTCCCTCCAAGGCGGGGGAGCAGTTCTTC.

The genes are TRBV19 and TRBJ2-3, with TRBD2 identical over 7 bases. From germline, CDR1 is LNHDA and CDR2 SQIVND (reference sequence). V was pared by 0 bases and J by 0 bases, with 3 bases of the junction left unmatched. CDR3 length: 16 residues. CDR3 protein: CASSIEASGSTDTQYF. The CDR3 bases are TGTGCCAGTAGTATAGAGGCTAGCGGAAGCACAGATACGCAGTATTTT.

The chain joins TRBV6-2 or TRBV6-3 to TRBJ1-2; possibly TRBD1 for D (5 bases). Per germline, CDR1 MNHEY and CDR2 SVGEGT. CDR3 size: 14 residues. V lost 4 bases, J lost 5 bases, and 14 bases lay in between. This CDR3 reads CASSSFTDTYGYTF. DNA for the CDR3: TGTGCCAGCAGTTCCTTCACGGACACATATGGCTACACCTTC.

The rearrangement joins TRBV2 to TRBJ1-1; a weak D match, TRBD1 (6 bases). Germline V gene data show CDR1 as SNHLY and CDR2 as FYNNEI. V was pared by 7 bases and J by 0 bases, with 9 bases between. The CDR3 runs to 13 residues. The chain's CDR3 is CASTGQMNTEAFF. The CDR3 DNA follows: TGTGCCAGCACCGGACAGATGAACACTGAAGCTTTCTTT. The full variable domain, rest sourced from reference TRBV2 and TRBJ1-1, is EPEVTQTPSHQVTQMGQEVILRCVPISNHLYFYWYRQILGQKVEFLVSFYNNEISEKSEIFDDQFSVERPDGSNFTLKIRSTKLEDSAMYFCASTGQMNTEAFFGQGTRLTVV.

CDR3 sequence (DNA): TGTGCCAGCAGCTGGACAGGGAATGAAAAACTGTTTTTT. It encodes CASSWTGNEKLFF. The V and J genes are TRBV3-1 (or the pseudogene TRBV3-2) and TRBJ1-4, with 8 bases lining up with TRBD1. The J segment lost 5 bases and the V segment lost 5 bases, leaving 1 base of the junction unmatched. Germline loops: CDR1 LGHDT, CDR2 YNNKEL (reference sequence). This CDR3 is 13 amino acids long.

This chain's CDR3 is CASSPLETRLVYEQYF. For the CDR3, the DNA is TGTGCCAGCTCACCACTTGAGACCAGACTTGTCTACGAGCAGTACTTC. This chain links TRBV18 with TRBJ2-7; D remains ambiguous. CDR1 KGHSH and CDR2 LQKENI come from the germline V gene. V shed 1 base and J shed 3 bases, with 16 bases lying between them. This CDR3 is 16 amino acids long.

About this clone itself: At the DNA level, this CDR3 is encoded by other sequences in the same sample as well. This rearrangement joins TRBV5-6 to TRBJ1-6; 10 bases match TRBD1. The germline CDR1 and CDR2 sequences are SGHDT and YYEEEE. The CDR3 has 15 amino acids. The V and J ends lost 2 bases and 10 bases, in that order; junction bases with no gene match: 6. The CDR3 DNA reads TGTGCCAGCAGCTTAGGACAGGGGGTGGGGTCACCCCTCCACTTT. It yields the protein CASSLGQGVGSPLHF.

The genes are TRBV4-1 and TRBJ2-2, with a weak D call TRBD2 (5 bases). The CDR3 contains 16 residues. V lost 1 base and J 5 bases, leaving 14 bases between the germline ends. Germline V CDR1 and CDR2: MGHRA, YSYEKL. The CDR3 coding sequence is TGCGCCAGCAGCCAAGTCTACCCACGGGAAACCGGGGAGCTGTTTTTT. As protein: CASSQVYPRETGELFF.

This clone was seen more than once but under ten times. V and J are TRBV5-1 and TRBJ1-3; possible D gene TRBD1, 5 bases. The CDR3 length is 14 residues. Per germline, CDR1 SGHRS and CDR2 YFSETQ. Deletions cut 5 bases from V and 0 bases from J, with 9 bases between. CDR3 DNA: TGCGCCAGCAGACAGGAGACCTCTGGAAACACCATATATTTT. It encodes CASRQETSGNTIYF.

The rearrangement uses TRBV2 and TRBJ1-6; TRBD1 matches 8 bases. The germline gives CDR1 SNHLY, CDR2 FYNNEI. With V trimmed by 3 bases and J by 7 bases, 2 bases remained unmatched. The CDR3 has 14 residues. CDR3 DNA sequence: TGTGCCAGCAGTGACAGGGGGCCAAATTCACCCCTCCACTTT. This translates into CASSDRGPNSPLHF.

The gene calls are TRBV16 and TRBJ1-4; weak D call: TRBD1 (6 bases). Trimming took 4 bases from V and 4 from J, leaving 10 bases between them. Germline V lookup: CDR1 KGHSY, CDR2 FQNENV. This CDR3 contains 14 residues. Written as DNA, the CDR3 is TGTGCCAGCAGCCGCGGACAGTTTAATGAAAAACTGTTTTTT. Amino acids: CASSRGQFNEKLFF.

The chain carries TRBV4-1 and TRBJ1-2; a possible D gene is TRBD1 (5 bases). V lost 4 bases and J lost 5, with 17 bases in between. CDR3 length: 15 residues. CDR1 and CDR2 from the germline V gene are MGHRA and YSYEKL. CDR3 amino acids: CASSPNSGLGYGYTF. Written as DNA, the CDR3 is TGCGCCAGCAGCCCAAACTCAGGGCTCGGTTATGGCTACACCTTC.

The CDR3 loop is CASSQGNEQYF. CDR3 nucleotide sequence: TGTGCCAGCTCCCAGGGCAACGAGCAGTACTTC. The V call is TRBV10-3, the J call TRBJ2-7; tentatively, D is TRBD1 (5 bases). Between the trimmed V and J ends, which lost 10 bases and 5 bases, there was a span of 12 bases. The CDR3 extends over 11 amino acids. Germline V gene sequence: CDR1 ENHRY, CDR2 SYGVKD.

V is TRBV7-8 and J is TRBJ1-5, with D maybe TRBD1 (6 bases). Deletions cut 1 base from V and 9 bases from J, with 16 bases between. This CDR3 has 15 amino acids. The germline V gene encodes CDR1 SGHVS and CDR2 FQNEAQ. CDR3 bases: TGTGCCAGCAGCTTAGTTACAGGGAGTGGTCTGCCCCAGCATTTT. Amino acid sequence: CASSLVTGSGLPQHF.